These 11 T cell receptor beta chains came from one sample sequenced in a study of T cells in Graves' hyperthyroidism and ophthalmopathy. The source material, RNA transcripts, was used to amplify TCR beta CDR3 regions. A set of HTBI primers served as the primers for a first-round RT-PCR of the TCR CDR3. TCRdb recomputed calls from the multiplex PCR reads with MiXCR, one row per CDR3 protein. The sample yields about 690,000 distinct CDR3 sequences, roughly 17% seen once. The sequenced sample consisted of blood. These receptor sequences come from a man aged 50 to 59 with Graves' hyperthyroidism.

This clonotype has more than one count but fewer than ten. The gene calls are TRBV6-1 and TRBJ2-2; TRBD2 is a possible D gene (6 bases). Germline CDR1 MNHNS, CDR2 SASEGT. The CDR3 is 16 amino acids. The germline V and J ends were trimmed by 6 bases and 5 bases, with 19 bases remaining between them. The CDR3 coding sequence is TGTGCCAGCAGCCCGCGGACGGGAGTGAAAACCGGGGAGCTGTTTTTT. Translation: CASSPRTGVKTGELFF.

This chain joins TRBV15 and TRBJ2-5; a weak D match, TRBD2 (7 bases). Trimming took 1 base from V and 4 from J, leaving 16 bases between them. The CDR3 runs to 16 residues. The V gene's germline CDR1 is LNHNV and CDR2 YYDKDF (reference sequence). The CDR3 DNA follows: TGTGCCACCAGCAGAGTTAGCGGGCTGGGGGCAGAGACCCAGTACTTC. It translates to CATSRVSGLGAETQYF.

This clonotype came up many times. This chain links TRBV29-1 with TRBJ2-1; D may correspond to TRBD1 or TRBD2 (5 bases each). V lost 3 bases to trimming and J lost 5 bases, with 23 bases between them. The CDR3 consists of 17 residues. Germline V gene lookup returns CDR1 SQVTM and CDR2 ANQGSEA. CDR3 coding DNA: TGCAGCGTTGATCCCTCTGATCCGGGACCCACCGACAATGAGCAGTTCTTC. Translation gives CSVDPSDPGPTDNEQFF.

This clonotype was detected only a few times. CDR3 coding DNA: TGCGCCAGCAGTGAGTCACAGGGGACCGACGGGCAGTACTTC. The encoded protein is CASSESQGTDGQYF. The chain combines TRBV10-1 with TRBJ2-7; TRBD1 matches at 7 bases. The CDR3 length is 14 residues. The germline gives CDR1 WNHNN, CDR2 SYGVQD (reference sequence). V gave up 0 bases and J gave up 9 bases; unmatched junction bases: 8.

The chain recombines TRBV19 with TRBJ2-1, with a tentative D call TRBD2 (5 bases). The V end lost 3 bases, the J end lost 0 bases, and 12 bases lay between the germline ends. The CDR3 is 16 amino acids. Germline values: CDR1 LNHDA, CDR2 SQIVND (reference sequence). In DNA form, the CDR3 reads TGTGCCAGTAGTATTCTGGCGGGCAACTCCTACAATGAGCAGTTCTTC. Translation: CASSILAGNSYNEQFF.

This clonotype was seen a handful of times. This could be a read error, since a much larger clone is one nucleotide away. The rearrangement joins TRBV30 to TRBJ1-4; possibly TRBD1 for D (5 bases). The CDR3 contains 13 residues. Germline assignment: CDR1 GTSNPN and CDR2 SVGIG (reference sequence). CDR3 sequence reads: CAWSSSGDEKLSF. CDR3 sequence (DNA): TGTGCCTGGAGTTCCTCGGGGGATGAAAAACTGTCTTTT.

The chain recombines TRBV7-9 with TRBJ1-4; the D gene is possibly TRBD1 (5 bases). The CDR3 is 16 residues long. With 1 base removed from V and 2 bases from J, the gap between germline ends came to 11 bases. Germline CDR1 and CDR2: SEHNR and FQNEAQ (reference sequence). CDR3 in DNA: TGTGCCAGCAGCTTAGGGGGGATAACCACTAATGAAAAACTGTTTTTT. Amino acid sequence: CASSLGGITTNEKLFF.

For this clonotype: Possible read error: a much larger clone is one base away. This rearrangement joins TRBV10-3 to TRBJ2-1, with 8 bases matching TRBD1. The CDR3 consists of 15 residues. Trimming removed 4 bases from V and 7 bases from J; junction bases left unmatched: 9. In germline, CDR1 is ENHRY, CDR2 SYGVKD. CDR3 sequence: CAISVTRQGKNEQFF. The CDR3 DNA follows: TGTGCCATCAGTGTCACACGACAGGGGAAAAATGAGCAGTTCTTC.

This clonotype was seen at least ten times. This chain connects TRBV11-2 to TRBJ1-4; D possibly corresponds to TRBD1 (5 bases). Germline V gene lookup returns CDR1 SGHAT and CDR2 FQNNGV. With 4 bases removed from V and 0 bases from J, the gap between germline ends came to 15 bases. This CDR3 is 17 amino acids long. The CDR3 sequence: CASSSLYGTATNEKLFF. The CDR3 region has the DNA TGTGCCAGCAGCTCCTTATATGGGACCGCAACTAATGAAAAACTGTTTTTT.

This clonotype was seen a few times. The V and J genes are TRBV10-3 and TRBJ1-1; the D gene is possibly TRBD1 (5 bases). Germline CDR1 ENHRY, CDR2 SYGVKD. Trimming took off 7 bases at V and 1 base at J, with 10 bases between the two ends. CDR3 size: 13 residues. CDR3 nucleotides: TGTGCCATCACGCAGGGAAAGAACACTGAAGCTTTCTTT. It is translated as CAITQGKNTEAFF.

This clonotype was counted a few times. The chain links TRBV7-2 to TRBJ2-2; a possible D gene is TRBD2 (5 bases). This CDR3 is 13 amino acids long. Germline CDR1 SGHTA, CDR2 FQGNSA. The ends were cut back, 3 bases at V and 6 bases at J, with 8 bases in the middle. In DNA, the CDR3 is TGTGCCAGCAGCTTCCGGCGGGCCGGGGAGCTGTTTTTT. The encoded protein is CASSFRRAGELFF.